These T cell receptor beta chains were read from a single sample in a study of identical twins. TCRdb re-called the 5' RACE reads through MiXCR, storing one row per CDR3 protein. The sample has approximately 220,000 distinct CDR3 sequences, 7.5% seen once; the top ten hold less than 2%. Another study also made use of these data, one on yellow fever vaccine responses in identical twins.

The material sequenced was memory (CD45RO+) T cells sorted from blood. The receptors were gathered from a woman between 18 and 29 years old in good health. Each CDR3 is given with its conserved first and last residue. Fields, in order: clone size, V gene, CDR3 length, J gene, D gene, CDR3 protein, CDR3 DNA. The D gene is left open where the match is weak. Clone size is not always given. Where it is, it says once, few, many or a class for expanded clones.

few	TRBV5-1	15	TRBJ1-2	TRBD1	CASSRSGTVEYGYTF	TGCGCCAGCAGCCGGAGCGGGACAGTAGAATATGGCTACACCTTC
many	TRBV20-1	11	TRBJ2-1	.	CSASRYNEQFF	TGCAGTGCTTCCCGATACAATGAGCAGTTCTTC
many	TRBV20-1	15	TRBJ1-6	.	CSAREMRDGNSPLHF	TGCAGTGCTAGAGAGATGAGGGACGGCAATTCACCCCTCCACTTT
many	TRBV4-3	18	TRBJ2-1	TRBD2	CASSQRFTGTSDHNEQFF	TGCGCCAGCAGCCAACGATTTACCGGGACTAGCGATCACAATGAGCAGTTCTTC
.	TRBV12-3/TRBV12-4	14	TRBJ2-3	.	CASSTGLTGITQYF	TGTGCCAGCAGTACCGGACTAACTGGGATTACGCAGTATTTT
many	TRBV20-1	15	TRBJ2-3	TRBD2	CSACTSGVATDTQYF	TGCAGTGCTTGTACTAGCGGGGTTGCCACAGATACGCAGTATTTT
.	TRBV18	16	TRBJ2-3	.	CASSPPGDRRTDTQYF	TGTGCCAGCTCACCACCGGGCGACAGACGCACAGATACGCAGTATTTT
once	TRBV29-1	17	TRBJ2-1	.	CSVSRLRRQGGDNEQFF	TGCAGCGTTTCAAGACTTAGAAGACAGGGAGGGGACAATGAGCAGTTCTTC
.	TRBV6-5	14	TRBJ2-7	.	CASSYSSRSYEQYF	TGTGCCAGCAGTTACTCGTCCAGATCCTACGAGCAGTACTTC
few	TRBV7-2	16	TRBJ2-2	TRBD1	CASSRTGTGVTGELFF	TGTGCCAGCAGCCGGACCGGGACAGGTGTTACCGGGGAGCTGTTTTTT
few	TRBV28	21	TRBJ2-1	TRBD1	CASRPDRVTLWGQGAPNEQFF	TGTGCCAGCAGACCCGACAGGGTAACATTGTGGGGACAGGGGGCCCCCAATGAGCAGTTCTTC
many	TRBV5-1	15	TRBJ2-3	.	CASSLEGMTTDTQYF	TGCGCCAGCAGCTTGGAAGGCATGACCACAGATACGCAGTATTTT
few	TRBV20-1	14	TRBJ2-7	TRBD2	CSAHWTSGVYEQYF	TGCAGTGCCCATTGGACTAGCGGAGTCTACGAGCAGTACTTC
many	TRBV12-3/TRBV12-4	12	TRBJ1-2	.	CASSFLAGDYTF	TGTGCCAGCAGTTTCCTGGCAGGGGATTACACCTTC
.	TRBV6-2/TRBV6-3	12	TRBJ2-5	.	CASREVQETQYF	TGTGCCAGCAGGGAAGTACAAGAGACCCAGTACTTC
.	TRBV27	13	TRBJ2-1	.	CASSSAGRNEQFF	TGTGCCAGCAGTTCGGCGGGAAGGAATGAGCAGTTCTTC